This TCR beta chain was identified during a study of breast tumors, draining lymph nodes, adjacent tissues (dated by TCRdb to 2016 to 2017). Study-wide context: TCR beta repertoires were compared across tumor, adjacent nontumor tissue and axillary lymph nodes obtained from breast cancer patients. In human breast cancer, the study set out to evaluate how tumor, surrounding tissue and draining lymph node repertoires relate to one another and whether T cells may move between these sites.

The run used an Illumina HiSeq 2000. TCR beta chain libraries were generated through multiplex PCR amplification. The amplified TCR beta chain products were analyzed by high-throughput sequencing. TCRdb itself trimmed the public reads at Q25 with fastp, ran MiXCR and retained productive beta chains. Each entry merges the rows of one CDR3 protein and shows their most common DNA and genes. The sample records around 130,000 distinct CDR3 sequences, just under 20% of which are singletons. Roughly 3.5% of the sample rests with the top ten. This clonotype was picked up many times. Its antigen remains unidentified. One base away there is no much larger clone; base qualities are not given. General conclusions and limits of the study: The similarity between tumor and nontumor tissue repertoires was significantly greater in luminal-like breast cancer than in basal-like breast cancer. Tumors showed preferential V and J gene usage, and their T-cell repertoire diversity fell below that of lymph nodes yet above that of nontumor tissue. The study presented the conclusion that tumor T cells originate in lymph nodes as consistent with a hypothesis, not as something directly demonstrated. The data were judged consistent with most tumor T cells deriving from the lymph node and then expanding within tumor tissue.

The axillary draining lymph nodes of breast cancer patients were the source of the lymph node samples. The CDR3 goes from the cysteine to the phenylalanine over 14 residues. Only the CDR3 region is kept as DNA, spanning 42 bases read in frame from base 1. Looking up the germline V gene yields CDR1 SGHVS and CDR2 FQNEAQ. Trimming at the junction amounts to 0 bases on V and 5 bases on J, and the germline ends lie 8 bases apart. The receptor was isolated from a female donor with breast cancer. Some clones in this sample may be carry-over from other donors' samples. The rearranged chain carries TRBV7-8 and TRBJ1-3; the D gene assignment is ambiguous. The material sequenced was axillary lymph node tissue. For the CDR3, the sequence is CASSLALKRNTIYF. The nucleotide sequence reads as follows: TGTGCCAGCAGCTTAGCGCTGAAGAGAAACACCATATATTTT.